This T cell receptor beta chain was documented in a study of blood T cell repertoires in COVID-19. Whole-study context: The United States, Italy and Spain supplied acute and convalescent COVID-19 samples. From T cells, B-cell-depleted T cells, or PBMCs came the material, which was cDNA or gDNA.

Trimming removed 3 bases from V and 5 bases from J, with 9 bases in between. The CDR3 is made up of 13 amino acids. Original data processing: Estimated nucleated cell counts came from reference gene primer amplification. Method: immunoSEQ multiplex PCR; TCRdb's copy keeps in-frame clones and lacks some. Clonal size and the V and J genes are those of that table, whereas D and trimming came from the DNA. The sample lists just under 20,000 clones, about nine tenths seen once, with 8.5% to 14% in the top ten. Sequencing was carried out using peripheral blood. V is TRBV12-3 or TRBV12-4 and J is TRBJ2-3; TRBD2 might be the D (5 bases). This receptor was obtained from a human donor in a cohort sampled during active COVID-19. In DNA form, the CDR3 reads TGTGCCAGCAGTTTTCTCGGGGAAGATACGCAGTATTTT. This encodes CASSFLGEDTQYF.